The 27 T cell receptor beta chains below all came from one sample that was sequenced in a study of blood T cell repertoires in COVID-19. The assay was immunoSEQ multiplex PCR, and TCRdb's table has in-frame clones only and misses some. Of 180,000 or so clones listed, roughly 85% are singletons. Sequenced: peripheral blood. The receptors here all came from a man aged 55-75 years with acute or convalescent COVID-19.

The rearrangement joins TRBV7-2 to TRBJ1-1, with D maybe TRBD1 (5 bases). V shed 1 base and J shed 8 bases, with 11 bases lying between them. Germline-derived CDR1 and CDR2 are SGHTA and FQGNSA. The CDR3 is made up of 13 amino acids. The CDR3 sequence is CASSLGWGGEAFF. CDR3 nucleotide sequence: TGTGCCAGCAGCTTAGGGTGGGGCGGAGAAGCTTTCTTT. Full variable domain (remainder filled in from reference TRBV7-2 and TRBJ1-1): GAGVSQSPSNKVTEKGKDVELRCDPISGHTALYWYRQSLGQGLEFLIYFQGNSAPDKSGLPSDRFSAERTGGSVSTLTIQRTQQEDSAVYLCASSLGWGGEAFFGQGTRLTVV.

This chain joins TRBV28 and TRBJ1-4; 11 bases align to TRBD1. After removal of 5 bases from V and 4 bases from J, the junction contained 9 bases not matched to a gene. This CDR3 has 17 amino acids. Per the germline V gene, CDR1 is MDHEN and CDR2 is SYDVKM. CDR3 sequence: CASSGRDRGFGNEKLFF. The CDR3 DNA reads as TGTGCCAGCAGTGGACGGGACAGGGGGTTCGGTAATGAAAAACTGTTTTTT.

This clone was recorded once. V and J are TRBV5-4 and TRBJ2-2, with 8 positions matching TRBD2. This CDR3 has 14 residues. J lost 6 bases, V lost 4 bases, and 5 bases had no gene match. The germline V gene has CDR1 SGHNT and CDR2 YYREEE (reference sequence). The CDR3 sequence is CASSVPGGSGELFF. CDR3 nucleotide sequence: TGTGCCAGCAGCGTCCCGGGAGGGTCCGGGGAGCTGTTTTTT.

CDR3 sequence reads: CASSYPSGGELFF. The CDR3 nucleotides read TGTGCCAGCAGCTACCCCTCGGGCGGGGAGCTGTTTTTT. The gene calls are TRBV7-3 and TRBJ2-2; D is undetermined. Germline V gives CDR1 SGHTA, CDR2 FQGTGA. The V end was cut by 4 bases, the J end by 7 bases, with 10 bases between. The length of the CDR3 is 13 residues. Full variable domain (missing parts from reference TRBV7-3 and TRBJ2-2): GAGVSQTPSNKVTEKGKYVELRCDPISGHTALYWYRQSLGQGPEFLIYFQGTGAADDSGLPNDRFFAVRPEGSVSTLKIQRTERGDSAVYLCASSYPSGGELFFGEGSRLTVL.

The gene calls are TRBV28 and TRBJ2-4; TRBD2 matches 7 bases. CDR1 and CDR2 from the germline V gene are MDHEN and SYDVKM. The CDR3 contains 14 residues. The J segment lost 7 bases and the V segment lost 2 bases, leaving 5 bases of the junction unmatched. CDR3 residues: CASSLSGNSNIQYF. CDR3 sequence (DNA): TGTGCCAGCAGTTTAAGCGGGAATAGTAACATTCAGTACTTC.

The rearrangement links TRBV6-2 or TRBV6-3 to TRBJ2-7; D call uncertain. V dropped 6 bases and J dropped 3 bases, with 12 bases sitting between them. This CDR3 is built from 13 residues. Germline V gives CDR1 MNHEY, CDR2 SVGEGT. The CDR3 sequence is CASSQQILYEQYF. CDR3 coding DNA: TGTGCCAGCAGCCAACAGATTCTCTACGAGCAGTACTTC.

The V gene is TRBV19, the J gene TRBJ2-1; 12 bases map to TRBD2. This CDR3 spans 15 amino acids. With 2 bases clipped from V and 9 bases from J, the junction kept 5 bases outside the gene matches. Looked up from germline, CDR1 is LNHDA and CDR2 is SQIVND (reference sequence). Here the CDR3 DNA reads TGTGCCAGTAGTATACCCGGACTAGCGGGATTTGAGCAGTTCTTC. Protein product: CASSIPGLAGFEQFF. Full variable domain (outside the CDR3, taken from reference TRBV19 and TRBJ2-1): DGGITQSPKYLFRKEGQNVTLSCEQNLNHDAMYWYRQDPGQGLRLIYYSQIVNDFQKGDIAEGYSVSREKKESFPLTVTSAQKNPTAFYLCASSIPGLAGFEQFFGPGTRLTVL.

J is TRBJ2-1 and V is TRBV4-1, with TRBD2 matching 16 bases. Losses at the gene ends were 4 bases for V and 8 bases for J; bases not matched to a gene: 11. The V gene's germline CDR1 is MGHRA and CDR2 YSYEKL. CDR3 length: 18 residues. The CDR3 DNA reads as TGCGCCAGCAGCCCTCCCGGGACTAGCGGGAGGGCAGTATATGAGCAGTTCTTC. This codes for CASSPPGTSGRAVYEQFF.

The chain has TRBV5-1 and TRBJ2-7; 8 positions agree with TRBD2. The CDR3 is 11 residues long. Trimming cost V 5 bases and J 6 bases; bases outside gene matches: 1. Germline V gives CDR1 SGHRS, CDR2 YFSETQ. The CDR3 here is CASRGTSEQYF. The CDR3 DNA reads TGCGCCAGCAGGGGGACTAGCGAGCAGTACTTC.

This chain connects TRBV28 to TRBJ2-7; 11 nucleotides match TRBD2. The J segment lost 7 bases and the V segment lost 5 bases, leaving 7 bases of the junction unmatched. The V gene's germline CDR1 is MDHEN and CDR2 SYDVKM. The CDR3 runs to 14 residues. CDR3 in amino acids: CASSGSGRAGEQYF. DNA of the CDR3: TGTGCCAGCAGTGGTAGCGGGAGGGCCGGGGAGCAGTACTTC.

The rearrangement joins TRBV7-2 to TRBJ1-6; 10 nucleotides line up with TRBD1. The germline V gene encodes CDR1 SGHTA and CDR2 FQGNSA. Trimming took 8 bases from V and 8 from J; bases not matched to a gene: 6. The CDR3 runs to 14 residues. Here the CDR3 reads CASGPDRGHSPLHF. The DNA for the CDR3 is TGTGCCAGCGGCCCCGACAGGGGGCATTCACCCCTCCACTTT.

The genes are TRBV10-3 and TRBJ2-1; TRBD2 aligns across 11 bases. Germline V gene sequence: CDR1 ENHRY, CDR2 SYGVKD. V shed 9 bases and J 8 bases; nucleotides not matched to a gene: 12. This CDR3 comprises 15 residues. The CDR3 spells CAMGTLAGGQYEQFF. The CDR3 nucleotides are TGTGCCATGGGGACCCTAGCGGGAGGTCAGTATGAGCAGTTCTTC.

The chain has TRBV6-7 and TRBJ2-3; D remains unclear. TRBV6-7 qualifies as an ORF whose function is uncertain. Trimming shortened V by 5 bases and J by 2 bases, and 11 bases separated the two germline ends. The CDR3 spans 14 residues. This chain's CDR3 is CASSVEKDTDTQYF. The CDR3 DNA follows: TGTGCCAGCAGTGTGGAGAAGGACACAGATACGCAGTATTTT.

In its sample, this clone was seen once. DNA of the CDR3: TGTGCCAGCAGCCCTCAAGATAGCTCCCACGCTAACTATGGCTACACCTTC. This gives the protein CASSPQDSSHANYGYTF. The gene calls are TRBV28 and TRBJ1-2; D is ambiguous. The CDR3 contains 17 residues. The germline CDR1 and CDR2 sequences are MDHEN and SYDVKM. Trimming pared 6 bases from V and 0 bases from J, leaving 20 bases between.

CDR3 loop: CASTETTGELFF. Written as DNA, the CDR3 is TGTGCCAGCACAGAGACTACCGGGGAGCTGTTTTTT. V gene TRBV28 combines with J gene TRBJ2-2; D remains unclear. The CDR3 has 12 amino acids. V shed 7 bases and J shed 5 bases, with 8 bases lying between them. Germline V gene sequence: CDR1 MDHEN, CDR2 SYDVKM.

The chain links TRBV11-2 to TRBJ2-7; TRBD2 matches 8 bases. This CDR3 region has 15 residues. Germline assignment: CDR1 SGHAT and CDR2 FQNNGV. V gave up 2 bases and J gave up 5 bases; unmatched junction bases: 8. The CDR3 sequence is CASSLLAGYGNEQYF. CDR3 DNA: TGTGCCAGCAGCTTACTAGCGGGCTATGGTAACGAGCAGTACTTC. The full variable domain, completed using reference TRBV11-2 and TRBJ2-7, is EAGVAQSPRYKIIEKRQSVAFWCNPISGHATLYWYQQILGQGPKLLIQFQNNGVVDDSQLPKDRFSAERLKGVDSTLKIQPAKLEDSAVYLCASSLLAGYGNEQYFGPGTRLTVT.

V usage is TRBV4-2 and J usage is TRBJ2-7; 9 bases match TRBD2. Germline V lookup: CDR1 LGHNA, CDR2 YNFKEQ. J was trimmed by 2 bases and V by 1 base; bases with no gene match: 15. The CDR3 spans 19 residues. CDR3: CASSQVASGTLGSPYEQYF. The CDR3 DNA reads TGTGCCAGCAGCCAAGTCGCTAGCGGGACCCTTGGGAGTCCCTACGAGCAGTACTTC.

The chain combines TRBV18 with TRBJ1-1; possibly TRBD1 for D (5 bases). From germline, CDR1 is KGHSH and CDR2 LQKENI. V lost 2 bases and J lost 4, with 14 bases in between. The length of the CDR3 is 15 residues. This CDR3 reads CASSPKEGRVTEAFF. In DNA form, the CDR3 reads TGTGCCAGCTCACCAAAGGAAGGCAGGGTCACTGAAGCTTTCTTT.

V and J are TRBV5-8 and TRBJ1-6; no clear D. Germline V gene data show CDR1 as SGHTS and CDR2 as YDEGEE. Trimming took 8 bases from V and 6 from J, leaving 15 bases between them. The CDR3 covers 14 residues. The CDR3 sequence: CASRPTRGNSPLHF. The CDR3 DNA is TGTGCCAGTCGACCAACCCGGGGTAATTCACCCCTCCACTTT.

This chain links TRBV27 with TRBJ1-2, with 8 positions matching TRBD1. With 3 bases clipped from V and 6 bases from J, the junction kept 9 bases outside the gene matches. Germline V gene lookup returns CDR1 MNHEY and CDR2 SMNVEV (reference sequence). CDR3 size: 15 residues. The CDR3 region is CASSFVPRQGHGYTF. The DNA of the CDR3 is TGTGCCAGCAGTTTTGTCCCTCGACAGGGGCATGGCTACACCTTC.

This chain links TRBV7-2 with TRBJ2-1; D is ambiguous. Germline V gene lookup returns CDR1 SGHTA and CDR2 FQGNSA. Trimming cost V 5 bases and J 9 bases, with 20 bases left between them. This CDR3 contains 15 residues. Here the CDR3 DNA reads TGTGCCAGCAGCGTACGGCGTCTGGCGGATTTTGAGCAGTTCTTC. Its protein is CASSVRRLADFEQFF.

This chain links TRBV7-9 with TRBJ2-1; D possibly corresponds to TRBD1 (6 bases). The germline V gene encodes CDR1 SEHNR and CDR2 FQNEAQ (reference sequence). The V end lost 4 bases, the J end lost 8 bases, and 15 bases lay between the germline ends. The CDR3 consists of 14 residues. CDR3 bases: TGTGCCAGCAGCTCCGGGTCAGGGGTCGATGAGCAGTTCTTC. Its protein product is CASSSGSGVDEQFF.

J is TRBJ2-1 and V is TRBV9; 9 bases align to TRBD2. V lost 5 bases and J lost 9; bases outside the gene matches: 6. This CDR3 comprises 13 residues. Germline CDR1 reads SGDLS; CDR2 reads YYNGEE. CDR3 nucleotides: TGTGCCAGCAGGCCTAGCGGGACGGGTGAGCAGTTCTTC. Its protein is CASRPSGTGEQFF.

The V call is TRBV6-5, the J call TRBJ1-2; D might be TRBD1 (5 bases). V lost 6 bases, J lost 7 bases, and 12 bases lay in between. CDR1 MNHEY and CDR2 SVGAGI come from the germline V gene. This CDR3 contains 12 residues. CDR3 residues: CASSAGNVGYTF. As DNA, the CDR3 is TGTGCCAGCAGCGCAGGGAATGTTGGCTACACCTTC.

The chain uses TRBV7-6 and TRBJ2-3, with 9 bases identical to TRBD2. The CDR3 has 15 residues. Trimming cost V 7 bases and J 5 bases; bases outside gene matches: 10. CDR1 SGHVS and CDR2 FNYEAQ come from the germline V gene. CDR3 sequence: CASNHGTSKEDTQYF. In DNA, the CDR3 is TGTGCCAGCAACCATGGGACTAGCAAGGAAGATACGCAGTATTTT.

The CDR3 here is CASSLATTRNNEQFF. The CDR3, as DNA: TGCGCCAGCAGCTTGGCGACGACACGGAACAATGAGCAGTTCTTC. V usage is TRBV5-1 and J usage is TRBJ2-1; D not certain. This CDR3 contains 15 residues. Germline V gives CDR1 SGHRS, CDR2 YFSETQ. V shed 0 bases and J shed 5 bases, with 12 bases lying between them.

This chain joins TRBV27 and TRBJ1-1; 7 bases match TRBD1. In germline, CDR1 is MNHEY, CDR2 SMNVEV (reference sequence). V shed 5 bases, J shed 0 bases, and the junction held 6 bases outside the gene matches. CDR3 length: 15 amino acids. CDR3 DNA: TGTGCCAGCAGTCCAGGACAGGTCATGAACACTGAAGCTTTCTTT. Translating gives CASSPGQVMNTEAFF.